This T cell receptor beta chain was profiled in a study of shared clonotypes between healthy human individuals. At the level of the study: Two women and a few men aged 18 to 49 made up the donors.

From germline, CDR1 is SEHNR and CDR2 FQNEAQ (reference sequence). This CDR3 contains 14 residues. The V gene lost 4 bases and the J gene lost 0 bases, with 9 bases spanning the gap. CD4+ cells were split into CD45RA+ naive and CD45RA-negative memory subsets. TCRdb's copy holds only in-frame clones and misses some; the assay was immunoSEQ multiplex PCR. The data hold approximately 500,000 clones, with less than 96% observed a single time. General study points: Clonotypes that were shared across a handful of donors made up about 4.5% of naive CD4 clonotypes.

With regard to this clone: Its specificity is unknown.

Material: naive CD4+ T cells sorted from blood. Subset described: CD45RA+ positively selected. This TCR was sampled from a woman in her twenties or thirties in good health. The chain recombines TRBV7-9 with TRBJ1-1; possibly TRBD1 for D (5 bases). CDR3 sequence reads: CASSSGRLNTEAFF. CDR3 nucleotide sequence: TGTGCCAGCAGCTCGGGACGGTTGAACACTGAAGCTTTCTTT.